This T cell receptor (beta chain) was profiled in a study of cytomegalovirus exposure and HLA in healthy donors. Germline CDR1 reads MGHRA; CDR2 reads YSYEKL. V gave up 4 bases and J gave up 3 bases, with 17 bases separating them. The CDR3 is made up of 16 amino acids. 13 Jbeta primers and 60 Vbeta primers were used for the PCR. Sequencing used immunoSEQ multiplex PCR; TCRdb keeps in-frame clones, though not all of them. The sample gives about 120,000 clones, roughly 69% of which show up once; about 2% is in the top ten. Sequencing was carried out using PBMCs. The sequence derives from a woman aged 25 to 45 in good health and CMV-seronegative. The chain is built from TRBV4-1 and TRBJ2-3, with unresolved D. The CDR3 sequence: CASSLTGLGVTDTQYF. The CDR3 nucleotides are TGCGCCAGCAGCCTCACCGGCCTAGGTGTGACAGATACGCAGTATTTT.